The clone carrying this TCR beta chain appeared a few times. It was RNA transcripts that yielded the amplified TCR beta CDR3 regions. The HTBI primer set served for first-round RT-PCR of the TCR CDR3. One entry per CDR3 protein results from TCRdb running MiXCR on the multiplex PCR reads. The sample has around 350,000 distinct CDR3 sequences; about 14% are singletons. This CDR3 spans 16 amino acids. The germline V and J ends were trimmed by 7 bases and 0 bases, with 18 bases remaining between them. Germline V gene data show CDR1 as MNHNS and CDR2 as SASEGT. This entry comes from a study of T cells in Graves' hyperthyroidism and ophthalmopathy.

The genes are TRBV6-1 and TRBJ1-1; a possible D gene is TRBD1 (6 bases). The origin of this receptor is a woman aged 30 to 39 with Graves' ophthalmopathy. Material for sequencing was blood. Written as DNA, the CDR3 is TGTGCCAGCAATCCAAACAGGAGGACAGTGAACACTGAAGCTTTCTTT. It codes for CASNPNRRTVNTEAFF.